This TCR beta chain is from a study of blood T cell repertoires in COVID-19 (dated by TCRdb to between 2020 and 2021). The study in broad terms: Collaborator samples came from the United States, Italy and Spain and covered acute and convalescent phases of COVID-19. The material from the prospective study consisted of cDNA or gDNA derived from T cells, B-cell-depleted T cells, or PBMCs. The dataset comprised deeply sampled blood TCRbeta repertoires from subjects exposed to, actively infected with, or recovered from COVID-19. The repertoires were released in a freely available public database meant as a resource for research on the immune response to SARS-CoV-2. The samples were drawn from the first 160 participants of the ongoing ImmuneRACE study and from more than 1,000 subjects provided by 6 global collaborators. Sample metadata almost always included a de-identified subject ID, COVID-19 status, age in years and sex. HLA class I and class II types, where available, came from metadata supplied by the sample provider rather than from assay-based typing.

Whole blood was collected in K2EDTA tubes by collaborating institutions according to the institutions' own protocols. Collaborator samples were shipped for TCRbeta analysis as frozen whole blood, isolated PBMCs, or DNA extracted from either sample type. With respect to this clone: The antigen it binds to is not known. One base away there is no much larger clone; base qualities are not given.

Results and caveats for the whole study, not just this receptor: The amount of clinical and demographic metadata varied by source and participant and was provided uncurated.

The germline V gene sets CDR1 to SNHLY and CDR2 to FYNNEI. The CDR3, cysteine through phenylalanine, is 15 amino acids long. The sequence is cut down to CDR3 DNA, 45 bases in frame from base 1. Trimmed from V: 7 bases; trimmed from J: 1 base; junction bases lacking a gene match: 4. The immunoSEQ Assay, a bias-controlled multiplex PCR, was used to amplify TCRbeta CDR3 regions from genomic DNA. In the authors' own workflow: The number of nucleated cells in each sample was estimated from the amplification of reference gene primers within the assay. To quantify the absolute abundance of each unique TCRbeta CDR3 rearrangement, sequence reads were collapsed and filtered. Productive Simpson clonality was computed per sample as the square root of Simpson's diversity index over productive rearrangements. The table comes from immuneACCESS by way of TCRdb, which keeps in-frame sequences with V and J called. Part of the clones is missing from these tables; in studies checked, under half for an unresolved V gene and the rest for unknown reasons. V, J and clone size are taken as reported in that table, and D and trimming were inferred from the DNA itself. The sample yields approximately 70,000 clones; under 95% were counted once. The ten largest clones capture about 5% of the sample.

This chain joins TRBV2 to TRBJ2-1, and 10 junction bases match TRBD1. Sample: peripheral blood. The receptor comes from a woman between 55 and 75 years old with active COVID-19. At the DNA level, the sequence is TGTGCCAGCAACGAGGACAGGGGGTCCTACAATGAGCAGTTCTTC. This yields the protein CASNEDRGSYNEQFF.